The next 19 T cell receptor beta chains were all read from a single sample in a study of response to subunit inactivated influenza vaccine. A single record per CDR3 protein comes from TCRdb applying MiXCR to the RT-PCR reads. The table shows 630,000 or so distinct CDR3 sequences, with 15% to 18% occurring only once. Sequenced here: PBMCs from blood, sampled approximately 12 days after vaccination. The source is a man in his fifties or sixties who received an inactivated influenza vaccine.

This chain uses TRBV11-2 with TRBJ2-1, with D tentatively TRBD2 (5 bases). Germline-derived CDR1 and CDR2 are SGHAT and FQNNGV. CDR3 length: 15 residues. Trimming took off 5 bases at V and 4 bases at J, with 15 bases between the two ends. Here the CDR3 reads CASSPSPGRYNEQFF. DNA for the CDR3: TGTGCCAGCAGCCCTAGTCCGGGAAGATACAATGAGCAGTTCTTC.

There are a few counts of this clonotype. The chain joins TRBV5-1 to TRBJ2-5, with unresolved D. The CDR3 covers 18 residues. Germline assignment: CDR1 SGHRS and CDR2 YFSETQ. Trimming cost V 0 bases and J 1 base, with 19 bases left between them. The CDR3 loop reads CASSLGIAAQLSQETQYF. The CDR3 region has the DNA TGCGCCAGCAGCTTGGGGATTGCAGCTCAACTATCCCAAGAGACCCAGTACTTC.

This chain connects TRBV5-1 to TRBJ2-3; 8 bases agree with TRBD2. Germline trimming cut 0 bases from V and 0 bases from J; bases unmatched to any gene: 6. The CDR3 is 17 residues long. From germline, CDR1 is SGHRS and CDR2 YFSETQ. CDR3 sequence (DNA): TGCGCCAGCAGCTTGGGCTCGGCGGGGGGAAGCACAGATACGCAGTATTTT. This codes for CASSLGSAGGSTDTQYF.

This clonotype was picked up a small number of times. V is TRBV7-3 and J is TRBJ2-1, with 8 bases matching TRBD2. CDR3 length equals 15 residues. Germline trimming cut 5 bases from V and 4 bases from J; bases unmatched to any gene: 7. Germline V gives CDR1 SGHTA, CDR2 FQGTGA. The CDR3 sequence: CASSVDGGAYNEQFF. The CDR3 DNA follows: TGTGCCAGCAGCGTAGACGGGGGGGCATACAATGAGCAGTTCTTC. The full variable domain, completed using reference TRBV7-3 and TRBJ2-1, is GAGVSQTPSNKVTEKGKYVELRCDPISGHTALYWYRQSLGQGPEFLIYFQGTGAADDSGLPNDRFFAVRPEGSVSTLKIQRTERGDSAVYLCASSVDGGAYNEQFFGPGTRLTVL.

Many counts were recorded for this clonotype. The chain carries TRBV24-1 and TRBJ2-5; unclear D gene. CDR1 and CDR2 (germline): KGHDR, SFDVKD. The CDR3 sequence is 12 residues long. V lost 2 bases and J lost 5, with 5 bases in between. In nucleotides, the CDR3 is TGTGCCACCAGTGATTACCGCGAGACCCAGTACTTC. Translating it yields CATSDYRETQYF.

This clonotype was recorded many times. The V and J genes are TRBV27 and TRBJ2-1; 12 bases align to TRBD2. CDR3 length: 17 amino acids. The V gene's germline CDR1 is MNHEY and CDR2 SMNVEV (reference sequence). After removal of 5 bases from V and 5 bases from J, the junction contained 10 bases not matched to a gene. The CDR3 DNA sequence: TGTGCCAGCAGTGATAGACTGGGACTAGCGGGTGACAATGAGCAGTTCTTC. This codes for CASSDRLGLAGDNEQFF.

This clonotype was counted a few times. The rearrangement joins TRBV18 to TRBJ2-7, with 12 bases lining up with TRBD2. Germline CDR1 reads KGHSH; CDR2 reads LQKENI. The length of the CDR3 is 18 residues. The trim removed 2 bases at V and 3 bases at J, leaving 11 bases unmatched. The CDR3 DNA reads as TGTGCCAGCTCACCATCTAGCGGGAGGGATGCATTCATCTACGAGCAGTACTTC. This encodes CASSPSSGRDAFIYEQYF.

The V and J genes are TRBV5-6 and TRBJ2-3; TRBD1 agrees at 7 bases. Germline CDR1 reads SGHDT; CDR2 reads YYEEEE. V was clipped by 3 bases and J by 1 base; unmatched bases: 11. The CDR3 sequence is 17 residues long. The CDR3 DNA reads as TGTGCCAGCAGCTCAAGCCGACAGGGCCATCGCACAGATACGCAGTATTTT. Translation gives CASSSSRQGHRTDTQYF.

V and J are TRBV12-3 or TRBV12-4 and TRBJ2-3, with D uncertain. V was trimmed by 2 bases and J by 2 bases, leaving 11 bases between them. The length of the CDR3 is 15 residues. CDR3 DNA: TGTGCCAGCAGTTTAACTCCGTCGTTCACAGATACGCAGTATTTT. This gives the protein CASSLTPSFTDTQYF.

J is TRBJ2-5 and V is TRBV12-3 or TRBV12-4; 11 bases align to TRBD2. The CDR3 covers 15 residues. The V gene end was trimmed by 3 bases and the J gene end by 5 bases; junction bases not matched to a gene: 5. CDR3 in DNA: TGTGCCAGCAGTTTGACTAGCGGGGACGGGGAGACCCAGTACTTC. Amino acids: CASSLTSGDGETQYF.

The rearrangement uses TRBV9 and TRBJ1-2; the D is unclear. CDR3 size: 12 residues. The germline gives CDR1 SGDLS, CDR2 YYNGEE. The V and J ends lost 5 bases and 8 bases respectively, with 13 bases between them. CDR3 in DNA: TGTGCCAGCAGTTCGGGAGGACGGGGCTACACCTTC. It is translated as CASSSGGRGYTF.

The rearrangement uses TRBV27 and TRBJ1-6, with 8 nucleotides matching TRBD1. The trim removed 0 bases at V and 7 bases at J, leaving 11 bases unmatched. The germline gives CDR1 MNHEY, CDR2 SMNVEV (reference sequence). The CDR3 runs 18 residues. The CDR3 loop is CASSLSLDRAVWNSPLHF. Written as DNA, the CDR3 is TGTGCCAGCAGTTTATCCCTGGACAGGGCTGTGTGGAATTCACCCCTCCACTTT.

This clonotype was seen a handful of times. This chain uses TRBV12-3 or TRBV12-4 with TRBJ2-1; D remains unclear. The CDR3 consists of 14 residues. The V end was cut by 5 bases, the J end by 10 bases, with 18 bases between. CDR3 nucleotide sequence: TGTGCCAGCAGTCCCATGGACCATCGTCGGGAGCAGTTCTTC. Protein: CASSPMDHRREQFF.

This clonotype was detected a few times. The rearrangement links TRBV7-8 to TRBJ2-5; the D is unclear. Germline CDR1 SGHVS, CDR2 FQNEAQ. V was shortened by 0 bases and J by 7 bases, with 9 bases between the two germline ends. There are 13 residues in the CDR3. CDR3 sequence: CASSLAPPGTQYF. In DNA form, the CDR3 reads TGTGCCAGCAGCTTAGCACCCCCCGGGACCCAGTACTTC.

This clonotype was recorded a few times. This rearrangement joins TRBV20-1 to TRBJ2-3; TRBD1 might be the D (6 bases). Germline CDR1 DFQATT, CDR2 SNEGSKA (reference sequence). V dropped 0 bases and J dropped 4 bases, with 17 bases sitting between them. The CDR3 runs 16 residues. The CDR3 sequence is CSARDLDREFADTQYF. In DNA form, the CDR3 reads TGCAGTGCTAGAGATTTGGACAGAGAGTTTGCAGATACGCAGTATTTT.

The rearrangement uses TRBV12-3 or TRBV12-4 and TRBJ2-1, with 7 bases identical to TRBD2. The CDR3 extends over 16 amino acids. The J segment lost 2 bases and the V segment lost 5 bases, leaving 9 bases of the junction unmatched. CDR3 loop: CASSPRGRGPYNEQFF. CDR3 bases: TGTGCCAGCAGTCCTAGAGGGAGGGGACCCTACAATGAGCAGTTCTTC.

V gene TRBV3-1 combines with J gene TRBJ2-7, with TRBD1 matching over 9 bases. The CDR3 is 17 residues long. Germline V gene lookup returns CDR1 LGHDT and CDR2 YNNKEL (reference sequence). J was trimmed by 3 bases and V by 0 bases; bases with no gene match: 9. For the CDR3, the DNA is TGTGCCAGCAGCCAAGATAAGAGGACAGGGGATAACTACGAGCAGTACTTC. It encodes CASSQDKRTGDNYEQYF.

This clonotype was counted only a few times. The chain is built from TRBV20-1 and TRBJ2-5; TRBD2 matches at 7 bases. Germline loops: CDR1 DFQATT, CDR2 SNEGSKA (reference sequence). The CDR3 has 13 residues. V shed 0 bases and J 10 bases; nucleotides not matched to a gene: 8. CDR3 coding DNA: TGCAGTGCTAGAGATCACGGAGGGGAGGGCCAGTACTTC. Amino acid sequence: CSARDHGGEGQYF.

This clonotype was counted ten times or more. This chain connects TRBV6-5 to TRBJ1-1, with D uncertain. Trimming removed 5 bases from V and 3 bases from J, with 10 bases in between. Germline loops: CDR1 MNHEY, CDR2 SVGAGI. The CDR3 is 13 residues long. The CDR3 DNA follows: TGTGCCAGCAGTATACCTAAGGACACTGAAGCTTTCTTT. This gives the protein CASSIPKDTEAFF.